Shown below are 22 T cell receptor beta chains from a single sample sequenced in a study of metastatic and nonmetastatic thyroid tumors. TCRdb reprocessed the PCR reads via MiXCR. The sample contains roughly 30,000 clones, about 32% of which appear only once. Every patient underwent thyroid surgery untreated. Sequencing input: blood. Source of these receptors: a female donor with papillary thyroid cancer or a benign thyroid nodule (not recorded which). Some clones in this sample may be carry-over from other donors' samples.

This clone was counted ten times or more. The V gene is TRBV18, the J gene TRBJ2-3; D call uncertain. CDR3 length: 12 residues. Germline loops: CDR1 KGHSH, CDR2 LQKENI. Trimming took 5 bases from V and 5 from J, leaving 8 bases between them. The CDR3 spells CASSARGDTQYF. CDR3 bases: TGTGCCAGCTCAGCCAGAGGAGATACGCAGTATTTT.

This clone appeared many times. This chain joins TRBV19 and TRBJ2-5; TRBD1 might be the D (7 bases). Germline assignment: CDR1 LNHDA and CDR2 SQIVND (reference sequence). The V gene lost 6 bases and the J gene lost 5 bases, with 16 bases spanning the gap. The length of the CDR3 is 14 residues. CDR3 sequence: CASRLRGDLETQYF. The CDR3 DNA is TGTGCCAGTAGGCTCAGGGGGGATTTGGAGACCCAGTACTTC.

This clone was seen ten or more times. The chain links TRBV30 to TRBJ2-7; 11 nucleotides align to TRBD2. This CDR3 has 17 residues. Trimming cost V 3 bases and J 4 bases; bases outside gene matches: 14. Germline-derived CDR1 and CDR2 are GTSNPN and SVGIG (reference sequence). CDR3 DNA: TGTGCCTGGAGACTCAGGACTAGCGGGCGGGTTGAGTACGAGCAGTACTTC. Translation gives CAWRLRTSGRVEYEQYF.

V gene TRBV30 combines with J gene TRBJ2-1; the match to TRBD2 covers 7 bases. Trimming cost V 6 bases and J 3 bases; bases outside gene matches: 2. The CDR3 has 12 amino acids. Germline V gene lookup returns CDR1 GTSNPN and CDR2 SVGIG (reference sequence). CDR3 amino acids: CACSGGYNEQFF. The CDR3 DNA is TGTGCCTGTTCGGGGGGCTACAATGAGCAGTTCTTC.

This chain joins TRBV10-3 and TRBJ2-7, with 10 nucleotides matching TRBD1. V trimming: 4 bases; J trimming: 5 bases; junction bases outside the gene matches: 11. CDR1 is ENHRY, CDR2 SYGVKD, per germline. This CDR3 has 16 residues. CDR3 protein: CAISADAGTGDDEQYF. The CDR3, as DNA: TGTGCCATCAGTGCGGACGCCGGGACAGGGGATGACGAGCAGTACTTC.

With regard to this clone: An end of the junction differs from the germline gene, which may be a read error. Other DNA sequences in the same sample also yield this CDR3. CDR3 coding DNA: TGTGCCTGGACCCCTGGACTAGCGGCCGGAGATACACAGTATTTT. Translating gives CAWTPGLAAGDTQYF. J is TRBJ2-3 and V is TRBV30; 10 bases are shared with TRBD2. The CDR3 sequence is 15 residues long. The germline CDR1 and CDR2 sequences are GTSNPN and SVGIG (reference sequence).

The rearrangement uses TRBV28 and TRBJ2-1; no definite D call. Germline V gene sequence: CDR1 MDHEN, CDR2 SYDVKM. V was cut by 4 bases and J by 2 bases, with 18 bases left in between. This CDR3 is built from 17 residues. The CDR3 nucleotides are TGTGCCAGCAGTTCCGTGTTACTACCCAATGCCTACAATGAGCAGTTCTTC. Translated, it gives CASSSVLLPNAYNEQFF.

Ten or more counts support this clone. The V gene is TRBV5-1, the J gene TRBJ1-2; D possibly corresponds to TRBD1 (5 bases). Trimming removed 3 bases at V and 4 bases at J, with 13 bases between. In germline, CDR1 is SGHRS, CDR2 YFSETQ. This CDR3 is 14 amino acids long. In DNA, the CDR3 is TGCGCCAGCAGCTGGGAGGGGCGCGGCTATGGCTACACCTTC. It specifies CASSWEGRGYGYTF. The full variable domain, rest sourced from reference TRBV5-1 and TRBJ1-2, is KAGVTQTPRYLIKTRGQQVTLSCSPISGHRSVSWYQQTPGQGLQFLFEYFSETQRNKGNFPGRFSGRQFSNSRSEMNVSTLELGDSALYLCASSWEGRGYGYTFGSGTRLTVV.

This clone has at least ten counts. This sequence joins TRBV6-1 and TRBJ2-3; D is undetermined. Trimming took 2 bases from V and 8 from J, leaving 14 bases between them. The CDR3 is made up of 14 amino acids. Germline V gene sequence: CDR1 MNHNS, CDR2 SASEGT. The CDR3 spells CASSEFPLPATQYF. As DNA, the CDR3 is TGTGCCAGCAGTGAATTTCCCCTTCCAGCTACGCAGTATTTT.

J is TRBJ2-7 and V is TRBV6-4; D perhaps matches TRBD2 (6 bases). Germline V gene sequence: CDR1 MRHNA, CDR2 SNTAGT. V was pared by 2 bases and J by 2 bases, with 25 bases between. The CDR3 loop spans 19 amino acids. The chain's CDR3 is CASSDRPGEDAARTYEQYF. Here the CDR3 DNA reads TGTGCCAGCAGTGACCGCCCCGGGGAGGACGCCGCGAGGACCTACGAGCAGTACTTC.

This clone has just a few counts. This sequence joins TRBV7-9 and TRBJ2-3; D remains ambiguous. The CDR3 covers 11 residues. Trimming cost V 3 bases and J 6 bases, with 4 bases left between them. From germline, CDR1 is SEHNR and CDR2 FQNEAQ (reference sequence). CDR3 sequence (DNA): TGTGCCAGCAGCTTCAGCGATACGCAGTATTTT. Its protein product is CASSFSDTQYF.

This clone came up a few times. The genes are TRBV6-1 and TRBJ1-6; 8 bases map to TRBD1. The CDR3 length is 13 residues. After removal of 6 bases from V and 7 bases from J, the junction contained 2 bases not matched to a gene. Germline assignment: CDR1 MNHNS and CDR2 SASEGT. CDR3 sequence: CASRDRENSPLHF. The DNA for the CDR3 is TGTGCCAGCAGGGACAGGGAAAATTCACCCCTCCACTTT.

The table lists this clone with a few counts. The V call is TRBV28, the J call TRBJ1-2; D is unclear. V was shortened by 7 bases and J by 3 bases, with 9 bases between the two germline ends. The CDR3 loop spans 12 amino acids. The germline CDR1 and CDR2 sequences are MDHEN and SYDVKM. The CDR3 sequence is CASIRLDYGYTF. CDR3 DNA: TGTGCCAGCATTCGCCTGGACTATGGCTACACCTTC.

Concerning this clone itself: Here the CDR3 omits its conserved ending phenylalanine or tryptophan, so a read error is the likely source. The DNA is left out, because the CDR3 cannot be placed on it with certainty; the CDR3 is given as TCRdb lists it. The V call is TRBV28, the J call TRBJ2-6. Germline-derived CDR1 and CDR2 are MDHEN and SYDVKM. The CDR3 extends over 14 residues, inclusive of both ends. The CDR3 region is CASSTQRWANVMTL.

The chain employs TRBV19 and TRBJ2-2; 7 bases are a match to TRBD2. This CDR3 has 14 residues. The germline V gene has CDR1 LNHDA and CDR2 SQIVND (reference sequence). DNA of the CDR3: TGTTCCGACCAGTCTAGCGGTAACACCGGGGAGCTGTTTTTT. Its protein is CSDQSSGNTGELFF.

The chain employs TRBV20-1 and TRBJ2-2; 7 bases fit TRBD1. Losses at the gene ends were 6 bases for V and 9 bases for J; bases not matched to a gene: 13. Germline V gene lookup returns CDR1 DFQATT and CDR2 SNEGSKA (reference sequence). The CDR3 contains 14 residues. CDR3 sequence: CSAGSTGDNWELFF. The CDR3 nucleotides read TGCAGTGCCGGATCTACAGGGGACAACTGGGAGCTGTTTTTT.

The rearrangement joins TRBV6-2 or TRBV6-3 to TRBJ2-1; D is uncertain. The CDR3 extends over 16 amino acids. Germline V lookup: CDR1 MNHEY, CDR2 SVGEGT. Trimming removed 2 bases from V and 6 bases from J, with 17 bases in between. The CDR3, as DNA: TGTGCCAGCAGTTACGTCTCGGTAGGCCCCTGCAATGAGCAGTTCTTC. It yields the protein CASSYVSVGPCNEQFF.

The chain employs TRBV10-3 and TRBJ1-2; D not resolved. CDR1 and CDR2 from the germline V gene are ENHRY and SYGVKD. V was pared by 4 bases and J by 0 bases, with 9 bases between. The CDR3 extends over 14 amino acids. Here the CDR3 reads CAISAWEANYGYTF. The CDR3 DNA follows: TGTGCCATCAGTGCGTGGGAAGCTAACTATGGCTACACCTTC.

This clone was seen once. J is TRBJ1-3 and V is TRBV5-8; D perhaps matches TRBD1 (6 bases). The CDR3 length is 14 residues. V was clipped by 3 bases and J by 4 bases, with 11 bases between them. Germline V gene data show CDR1 as SGHTS and CDR2 as YDEGEE. The CDR3 is CASSWRTEGNTIYF. CDR3 nucleotides: TGTGCCAGCAGCTGGAGGACAGAGGGAAACACCATATATTTT. Using reference TRBV5-8 and TRBJ1-3 for the parts outside the CDR3, the full variable domain is EAGVTQSPTHLIKTRGQQATLRCSPISGHTSVYWYQQALGLGLQFLLWYDEGEERNRGNFPPRFSGRQFPNYSSELNVNALELEDSALYLCASSWRTEGNTIYFGEGSWLTVV.

The chain combines TRBV5-6 with TRBJ1-6; D not resolved. CDR1 is SGHDT and CDR2 is YYEEEE in the germline V gene. V was pared by 4 bases and J by 7 bases, with 12 bases between. This CDR3 comprises 14 residues. The CDR3 loop reads CASSPVGWNSPLHF. The CDR3 region has the DNA TGTGCCAGCAGCCCAGTAGGGTGGAATTCACCCCTCCACTTT.

V is TRBV7-8 and J is TRBJ2-1; D is ambiguous. Germline V gene data show CDR1 as SGHVS and CDR2 as FQNEAQ. CDR3 length equals 15 residues. V was clipped by 2 bases and J by 7 bases, with 15 bases between them. The CDR3 DNA follows: TGTGCCAGCAGCTTATGGCGCCTCCAAGAAAATGAGCAGTTCTTC. The encoded protein is CASSLWRLQENEQFF.

J is TRBJ2-7 and V is TRBV12-3 or TRBV12-4; TRBD2 matches 9 bases. V trimming: 6 bases; J trimming: 0 bases; junction bases outside the gene matches: 6. The CDR3 covers 15 residues. The CDR3 DNA follows: TGTGCCAGCAGCCATAGCGGGAGAAGCTCCTACGAGCAGTACTTC. It codes for CASSHSGRSSYEQYF.